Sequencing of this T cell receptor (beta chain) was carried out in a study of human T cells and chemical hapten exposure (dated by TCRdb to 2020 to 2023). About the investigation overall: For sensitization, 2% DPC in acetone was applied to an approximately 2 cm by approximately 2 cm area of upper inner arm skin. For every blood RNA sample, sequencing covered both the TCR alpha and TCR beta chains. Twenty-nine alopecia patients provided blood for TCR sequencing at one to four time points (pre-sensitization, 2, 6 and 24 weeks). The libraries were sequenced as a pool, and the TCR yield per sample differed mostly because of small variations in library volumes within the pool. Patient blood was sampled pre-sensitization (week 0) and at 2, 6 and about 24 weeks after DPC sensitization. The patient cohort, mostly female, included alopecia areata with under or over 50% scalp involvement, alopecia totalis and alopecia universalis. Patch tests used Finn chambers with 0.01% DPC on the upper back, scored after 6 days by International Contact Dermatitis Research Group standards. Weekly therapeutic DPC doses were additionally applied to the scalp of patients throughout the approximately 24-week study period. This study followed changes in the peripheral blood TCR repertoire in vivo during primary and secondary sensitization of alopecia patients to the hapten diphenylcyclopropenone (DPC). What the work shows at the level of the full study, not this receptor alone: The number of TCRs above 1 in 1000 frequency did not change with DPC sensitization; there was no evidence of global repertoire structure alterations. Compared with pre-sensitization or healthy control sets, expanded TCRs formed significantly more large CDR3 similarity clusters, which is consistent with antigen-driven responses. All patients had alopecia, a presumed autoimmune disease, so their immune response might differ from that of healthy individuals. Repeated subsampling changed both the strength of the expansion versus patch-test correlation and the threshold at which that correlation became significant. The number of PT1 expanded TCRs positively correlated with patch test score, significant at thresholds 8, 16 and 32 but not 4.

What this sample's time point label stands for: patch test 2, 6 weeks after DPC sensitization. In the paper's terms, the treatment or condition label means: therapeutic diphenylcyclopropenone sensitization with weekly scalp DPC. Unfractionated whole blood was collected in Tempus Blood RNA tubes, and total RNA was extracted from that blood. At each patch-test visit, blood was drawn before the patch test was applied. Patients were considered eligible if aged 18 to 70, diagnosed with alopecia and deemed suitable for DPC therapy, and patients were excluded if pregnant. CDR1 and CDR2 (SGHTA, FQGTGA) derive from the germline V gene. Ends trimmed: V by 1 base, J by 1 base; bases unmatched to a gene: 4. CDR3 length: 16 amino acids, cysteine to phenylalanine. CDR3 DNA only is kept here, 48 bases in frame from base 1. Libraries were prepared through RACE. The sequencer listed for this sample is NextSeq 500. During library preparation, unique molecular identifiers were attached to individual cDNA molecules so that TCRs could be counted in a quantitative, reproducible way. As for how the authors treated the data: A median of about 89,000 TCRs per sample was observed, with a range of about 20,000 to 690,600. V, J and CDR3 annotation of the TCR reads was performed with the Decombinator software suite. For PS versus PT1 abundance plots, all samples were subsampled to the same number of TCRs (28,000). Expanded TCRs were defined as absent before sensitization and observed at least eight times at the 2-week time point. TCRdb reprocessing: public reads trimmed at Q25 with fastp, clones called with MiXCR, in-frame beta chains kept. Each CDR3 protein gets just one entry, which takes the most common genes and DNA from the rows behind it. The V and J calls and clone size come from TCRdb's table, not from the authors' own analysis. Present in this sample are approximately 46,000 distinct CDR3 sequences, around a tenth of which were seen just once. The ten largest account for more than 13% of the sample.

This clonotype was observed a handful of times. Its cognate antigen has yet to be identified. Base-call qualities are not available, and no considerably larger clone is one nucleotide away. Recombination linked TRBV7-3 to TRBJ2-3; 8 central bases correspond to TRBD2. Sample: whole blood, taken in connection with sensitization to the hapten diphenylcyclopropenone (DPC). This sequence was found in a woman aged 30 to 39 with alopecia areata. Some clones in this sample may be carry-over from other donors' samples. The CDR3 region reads CASSLRAGAGTDTQYF. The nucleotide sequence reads TGTGCCAGCAGCTTAAGAGCGGGGGCCGGCACAGATACGCAGTATTTT.